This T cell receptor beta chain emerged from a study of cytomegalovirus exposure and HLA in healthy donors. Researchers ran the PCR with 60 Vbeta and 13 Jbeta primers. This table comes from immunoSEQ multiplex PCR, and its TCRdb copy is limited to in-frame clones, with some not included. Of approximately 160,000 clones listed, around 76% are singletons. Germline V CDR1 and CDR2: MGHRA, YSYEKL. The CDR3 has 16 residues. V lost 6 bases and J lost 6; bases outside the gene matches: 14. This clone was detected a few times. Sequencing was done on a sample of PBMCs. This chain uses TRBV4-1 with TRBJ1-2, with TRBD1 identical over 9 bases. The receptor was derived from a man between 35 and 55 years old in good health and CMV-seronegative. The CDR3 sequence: CASSPDRGIKQHGYTF. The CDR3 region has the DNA TGCGCCAGCAGTCCGGACAGGGGAATCAAACAGCATGGCTACACCTTC.